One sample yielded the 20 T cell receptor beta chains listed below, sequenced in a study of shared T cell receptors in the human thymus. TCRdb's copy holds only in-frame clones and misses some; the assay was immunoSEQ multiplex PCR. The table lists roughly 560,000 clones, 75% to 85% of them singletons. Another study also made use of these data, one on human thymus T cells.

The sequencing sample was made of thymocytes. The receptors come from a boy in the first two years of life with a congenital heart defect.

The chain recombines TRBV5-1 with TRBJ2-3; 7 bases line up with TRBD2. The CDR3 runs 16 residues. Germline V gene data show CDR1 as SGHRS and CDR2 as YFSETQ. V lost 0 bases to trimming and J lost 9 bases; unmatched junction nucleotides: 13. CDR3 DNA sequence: TGCGCCAGCAGCTTGGCCCCCCAGCGGGATTCTAACACGCAGTATTTT. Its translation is CASSLAPQRDSNTQYF.

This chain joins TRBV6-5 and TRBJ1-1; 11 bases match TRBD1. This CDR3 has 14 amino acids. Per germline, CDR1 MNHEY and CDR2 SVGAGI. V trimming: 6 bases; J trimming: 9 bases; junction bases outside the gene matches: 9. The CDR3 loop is CASRSGTGGGKAFF. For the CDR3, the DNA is TGTGCCAGCAGGTCCGGGACAGGGGGGGGGAAAGCTTTCTTT.

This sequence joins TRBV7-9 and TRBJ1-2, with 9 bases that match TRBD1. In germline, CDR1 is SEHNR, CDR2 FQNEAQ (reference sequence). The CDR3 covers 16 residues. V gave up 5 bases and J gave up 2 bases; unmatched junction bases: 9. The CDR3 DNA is TGTGCCAGCAGCCACCGGATCGGGACAGGGAACTATGGCTACACCTTC. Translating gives CASSHRIGTGNYGYTF. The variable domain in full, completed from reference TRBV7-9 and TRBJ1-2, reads DTGVSQNPRHKITKRGQNVTFRCDPISEHNRLYWYRQTLGQGPEFLTYFQNEAQLEKSRLLSDRFSAERPKGSFSTLEIQRTEQGDSAMYLCASSHRIGTGNYGYTFGSGTRLTVV.

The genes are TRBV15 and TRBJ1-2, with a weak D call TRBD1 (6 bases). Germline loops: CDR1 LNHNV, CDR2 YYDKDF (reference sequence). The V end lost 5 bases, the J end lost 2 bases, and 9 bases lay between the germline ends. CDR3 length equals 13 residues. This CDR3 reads CATSRDTNYGYTF. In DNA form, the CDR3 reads TGTGCCACCAGCCGGGACACAAACTATGGCTACACCTTC.

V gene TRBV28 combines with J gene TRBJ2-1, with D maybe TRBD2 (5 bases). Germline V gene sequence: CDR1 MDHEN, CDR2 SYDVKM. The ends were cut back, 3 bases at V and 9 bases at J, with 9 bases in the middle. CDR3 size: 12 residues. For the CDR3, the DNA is TGTGCCAGCAGTTTTCCTGCGGGTGAGCAGTTCTTC. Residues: CASSFPAGEQFF.

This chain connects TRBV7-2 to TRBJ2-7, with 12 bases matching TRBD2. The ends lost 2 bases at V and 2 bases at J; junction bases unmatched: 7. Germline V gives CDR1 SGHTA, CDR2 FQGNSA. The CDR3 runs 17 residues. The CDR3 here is CASSLPLWTSGTYEQYF. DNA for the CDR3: TGTGCCAGCAGCTTACCGCTCTGGACTAGCGGGACCTACGAGCAGTACTTC.

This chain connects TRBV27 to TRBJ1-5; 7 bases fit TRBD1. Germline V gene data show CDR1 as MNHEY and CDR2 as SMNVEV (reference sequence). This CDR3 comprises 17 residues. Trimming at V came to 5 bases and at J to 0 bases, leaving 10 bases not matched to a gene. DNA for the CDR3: TGTGCCAGCAGTGAAAGGGGGACAGTTATTAGCAATCAGCCCCAGCATTTT. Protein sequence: CASSERGTVISNQPQHF.

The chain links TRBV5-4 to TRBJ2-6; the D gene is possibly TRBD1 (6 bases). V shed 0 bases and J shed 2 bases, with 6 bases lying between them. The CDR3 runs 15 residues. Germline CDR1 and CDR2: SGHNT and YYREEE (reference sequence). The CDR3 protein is CASSLAGAGANVLTF. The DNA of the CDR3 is TGTGCCAGCAGCTTGGCAGGGGCTGGGGCCAACGTCCTGACTTTC.

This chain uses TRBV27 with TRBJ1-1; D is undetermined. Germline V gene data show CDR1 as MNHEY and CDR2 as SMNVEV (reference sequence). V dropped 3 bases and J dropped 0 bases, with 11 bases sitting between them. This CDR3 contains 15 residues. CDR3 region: CASSFTQRMNTEAFF. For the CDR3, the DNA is TGTGCCAGCAGTTTTACCCAGAGGATGAACACTGAAGCTTTCTTT.

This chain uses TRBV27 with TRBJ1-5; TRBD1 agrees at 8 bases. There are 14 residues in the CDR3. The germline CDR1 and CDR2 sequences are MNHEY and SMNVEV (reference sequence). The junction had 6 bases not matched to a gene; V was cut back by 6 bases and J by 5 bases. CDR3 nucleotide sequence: TGTGCCAGCAGGCCAACCAGGGGGCATCAGCCCCAGCATTTT. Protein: CASRPTRGHQPQHF.

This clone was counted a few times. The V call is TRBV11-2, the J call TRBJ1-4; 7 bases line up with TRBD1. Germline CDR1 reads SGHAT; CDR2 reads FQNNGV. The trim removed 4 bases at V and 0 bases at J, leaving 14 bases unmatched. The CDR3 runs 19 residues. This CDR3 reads CASSSHPDREDPTNEKLFF. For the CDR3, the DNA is TGTGCCAGCAGCTCTCACCCCGACAGGGAAGATCCAACTAATGAAAAACTGTTTTTT.

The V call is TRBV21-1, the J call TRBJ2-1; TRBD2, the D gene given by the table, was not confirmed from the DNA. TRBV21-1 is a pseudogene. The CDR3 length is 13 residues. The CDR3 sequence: CASSPTSVHEQFF. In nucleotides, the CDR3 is TGTGCCAGCAGCCCAACTAGCGTCCATGAGCAGTTCTTC.

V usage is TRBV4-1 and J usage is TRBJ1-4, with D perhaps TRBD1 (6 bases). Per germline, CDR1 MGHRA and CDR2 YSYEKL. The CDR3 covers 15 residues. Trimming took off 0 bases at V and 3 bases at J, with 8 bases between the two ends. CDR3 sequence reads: CASSQDRGANEKLFF. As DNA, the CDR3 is TGCGCCAGCAGCCAAGACAGGGGAGCTAATGAAAAACTGTTTTTT.

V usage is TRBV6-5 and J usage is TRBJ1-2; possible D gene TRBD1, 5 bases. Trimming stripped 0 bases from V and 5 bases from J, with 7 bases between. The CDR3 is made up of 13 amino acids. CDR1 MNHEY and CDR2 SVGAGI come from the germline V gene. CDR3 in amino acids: CASSYSQGYGYTF. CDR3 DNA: TGTGCCAGCAGTTACTCGCAGGGATATGGCTACACCTTC.

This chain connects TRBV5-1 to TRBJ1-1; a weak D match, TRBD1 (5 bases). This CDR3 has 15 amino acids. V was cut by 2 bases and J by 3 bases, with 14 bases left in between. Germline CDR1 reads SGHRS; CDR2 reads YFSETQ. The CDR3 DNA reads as TGCGCCAGCAGCTTAGTTACAGGCCTGGACACTGAAGCTTTCTTT. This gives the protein CASSLVTGLDTEAFF.

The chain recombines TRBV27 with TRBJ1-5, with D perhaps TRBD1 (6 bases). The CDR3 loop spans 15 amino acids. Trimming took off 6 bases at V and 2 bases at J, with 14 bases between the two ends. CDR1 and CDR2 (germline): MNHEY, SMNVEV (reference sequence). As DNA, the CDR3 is TGTGCCAGCAGAGGGGGGGATCACGGCAATCAGCCCCAGCATTTT. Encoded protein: CASRGGDHGNQPQHF.

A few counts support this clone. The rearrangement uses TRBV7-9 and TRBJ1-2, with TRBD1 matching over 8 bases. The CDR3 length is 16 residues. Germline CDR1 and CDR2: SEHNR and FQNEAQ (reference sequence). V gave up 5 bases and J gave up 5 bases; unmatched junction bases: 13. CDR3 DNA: TGTGCCAGCAGCCTACCGACAGGGGTGGGGAGATATGGCTACACCTTC. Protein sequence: CASSLPTGVGRYGYTF.

Here the CDR3 reads CASSSSEGTDTQYF. The CDR3, as DNA: TGTGCCAGCAGCTCCTCGGAGGGCACAGATACGCAGTATTTT. The V and J genes are TRBV7-9 and TRBJ2-3; TRBD2 might be the D (5 bases). CDR1 and CDR2 from the germline V gene are SEHNR and FQNEAQ (reference sequence). V was cut by 4 bases and J by 1 base, with 9 bases left in between. CDR3 length equals 14 residues. Drawing the rest from reference TRBV7-9 and TRBJ2-3, the complete variable domain is DTGVSQNPRHKITKRGQNVTFRCDPISEHNRLYWYRQTLGQGPEFLTYFQNEAQLEKSRLLSDRFSAERPKGSFSTLEIQRTEQGDSAMYLCASSSSEGTDTQYFGPGTRLTVL.

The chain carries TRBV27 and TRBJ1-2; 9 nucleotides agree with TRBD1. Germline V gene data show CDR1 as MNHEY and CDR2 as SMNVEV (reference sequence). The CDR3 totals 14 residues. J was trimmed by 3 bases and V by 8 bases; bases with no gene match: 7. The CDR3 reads CASGRQGEDYGYTF. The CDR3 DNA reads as TGTGCCAGCGGTCGACAGGGGGAGGACTATGGCTACACCTTC.

CDR3: CASRGGQTGELFF. The CDR3, as DNA: TGCGCCAGCAGGGGCGGGCAGACCGGGGAGCTGTTTTTT. The chain recombines TRBV5-1 with TRBJ2-2, with a tentative D call TRBD2 (5 bases). Germline V gene sequence: CDR1 SGHRS, CDR2 YFSETQ. V was cut by 5 bases and J by 5 bases, with 10 bases left in between. This CDR3 is built from 13 residues.